These 7 T cell receptor beta chains were sequenced from one sample in a study of blood T cell repertoires in COVID-19. Some clones are missing from TCRdb's copy, which holds only in-frame ones; the method was immunoSEQ multiplex PCR. The sample records 40,000 to 50,000 clones, 90% being singletons. The sample comprised peripheral blood. These receptors all stem from a human donor in a cohort sampled during active COVID-19.

The V and J genes are TRBV18 and TRBJ2-7, with D tentatively TRBD1 (6 bases). This CDR3 spans 16 amino acids. V was cut by 1 base and J by 1 base, with 14 bases left in between. CDR1 is KGHSH, CDR2 LQKENI, per germline. The CDR3 sequence: CASSPRVGAPSYEQYF. In DNA form, the CDR3 reads TGTGCCAGCTCACCACGGGTGGGGGCTCCATCCTACGAGCAGTACTTC.

The V call is TRBV6-1, the J call TRBJ1-2; TRBD1 matches at 10 bases. This CDR3 comprises 15 residues. V lost 3 bases to trimming and J lost 4 bases; unmatched junction nucleotides: 5. Germline V gene sequence: CDR1 MNHNS, CDR2 SASEGT. The CDR3 DNA reads as TGTGCCAGCAGTGAGGACAGGGGGGTGACCTATGGCTACACCTTC. It encodes CASSEDRGVTYGYTF.

The chain combines TRBV11-3 with TRBJ2-3, with D perhaps TRBD2 (6 bases). V was pared by 3 bases and J by 8 bases, with 15 bases between. The CDR3 covers 14 residues. Germline assignment: CDR1 SGHNT and CDR2 YENEEA. The CDR3 DNA follows: TGTGCCAGCAGCTTGGGGGAAGTCGGGGGTACGCAGTATTTT. Its protein is CASSLGEVGGTQYF.

This clone was counted a single time. The chain employs TRBV29-1 and TRBJ1-2; D ambiguous. The length of the CDR3 is 13 residues. V shed 3 bases and J shed 4 bases, with 12 bases lying between them. Germline lookup yields CDR1 SQVTM and CDR2 ANQGSEA. The CDR3 region is CSVDDILGYGYTF. The CDR3 DNA follows: TGCAGCGTTGACGACATCTTAGGCTATGGCTACACCTTC.

This rearrangement joins TRBV5-1 to TRBJ1-2; D gene ambiguous. Between the trimmed V and J ends, which lost 3 bases and 1 base, there was a span of 7 bases. The CDR3 has 13 amino acids. The germline CDR1 and CDR2 sequences are SGHRS and YFSETQ. CDR3 bases: TGCGCCAGCAGCTCAAACATTAACTATGGCTACACCTTC. Translated: CASSSNINYGYTF.

The gene calls are TRBV19 and TRBJ1-4; no clear D. This CDR3 is 19 amino acids long. Trimming took off 9 bases at V and 4 bases at J, with 30 bases between the two ends. Looked up from germline, CDR1 is LNHDA and CDR2 is SQIVND (reference sequence). CDR3 residues: CASKDRSGRPTFLNEKLFF. In nucleotides, the CDR3 is TGTGCCAGCAAAGACCGCTCTGGCAGGCCCACATTTCTTAATGAAAAACTGTTTTTT.

J is TRBJ2-2 and V is TRBV7-9; TRBD1 matches at 9 bases. V gave up 4 bases and J gave up 3 bases; unmatched junction bases: 3. Germline V CDR1 and CDR2: SEHNR, FQNEAQ (reference sequence). The length of the CDR3 is 15 residues. CDR3: CASSWDRAYTGELFF. The CDR3 bases are TGTGCCAGCAGCTGGGACAGGGCGTACACCGGGGAGCTGTTTTTT.